This note documents a single T cell receptor (beta chain) sequence. Antigen specificity is unknown. Of the isolated RNA, all was reverse transcribed, and so the sequenced material was expressed TCRB transcripts. The assay was immunoSEQ multiplex PCR, and TCRdb's table has in-frame clones only and misses some. The sample includes 600,000 or so clones, over 10% seen only once; the top ten take 0.09% to 0.15%. The data stem from a study of beta chain features in type 1 diabetes. Study background: Sorted cells numbering 107,917,701 were examined across all samples.

CDR3 length: 14 amino acids. The germline V gene has CDR1 GTSNPN and CDR2 SVGIG (reference sequence). Trimming cost V 2 bases and J 3 bases, with 14 bases left between them. Study-wide points: Reduced insertions and increased deletions marked VDJ junctions in type 1 diabetes patients. For Type 1 diabetes patients, all four CD4+ subsets carried TCRB CDR3s that were moderately but significantly shorter.

This receptor was identified in a man younger than 45 with type 1 diabetes. The chain employs TRBV30 and TRBJ2-7, with D maybe TRBD1 (5 bases). The material sequenced was naive CD4+ T cells from blood. The CDR3, as DNA: TGTGCCTGGAGTAAGATAGGGGCTTACTACGAGCAGTACTTC. Its translation: CAWSKIGAYYEQYF.